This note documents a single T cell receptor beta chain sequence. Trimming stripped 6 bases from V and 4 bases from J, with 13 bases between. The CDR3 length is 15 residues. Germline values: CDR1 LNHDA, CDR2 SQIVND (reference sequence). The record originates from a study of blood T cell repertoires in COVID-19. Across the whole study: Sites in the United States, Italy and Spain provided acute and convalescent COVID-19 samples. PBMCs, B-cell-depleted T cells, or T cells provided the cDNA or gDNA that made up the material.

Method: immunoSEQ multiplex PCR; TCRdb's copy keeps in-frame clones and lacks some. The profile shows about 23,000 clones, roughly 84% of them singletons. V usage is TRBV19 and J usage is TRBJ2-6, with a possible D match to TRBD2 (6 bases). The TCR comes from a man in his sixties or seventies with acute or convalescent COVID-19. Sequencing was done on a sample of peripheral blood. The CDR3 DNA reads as TGTGCCAGTAGGGGGGGAGGCCTCGGGGCCAACGTCCTGACTTTC. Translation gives CASRGGGLGANVLTF. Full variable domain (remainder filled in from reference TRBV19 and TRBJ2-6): DGGITQSPKYLFRKEGQNVTLSCEQNLNHDAMYWYRQDPGQGLRLIYYSQIVNDFQKGDIAEGYSVSREKKESFPLTVTSAQKNPTAFYLCASRGGGLGANVLTFGAGSRLTVL.